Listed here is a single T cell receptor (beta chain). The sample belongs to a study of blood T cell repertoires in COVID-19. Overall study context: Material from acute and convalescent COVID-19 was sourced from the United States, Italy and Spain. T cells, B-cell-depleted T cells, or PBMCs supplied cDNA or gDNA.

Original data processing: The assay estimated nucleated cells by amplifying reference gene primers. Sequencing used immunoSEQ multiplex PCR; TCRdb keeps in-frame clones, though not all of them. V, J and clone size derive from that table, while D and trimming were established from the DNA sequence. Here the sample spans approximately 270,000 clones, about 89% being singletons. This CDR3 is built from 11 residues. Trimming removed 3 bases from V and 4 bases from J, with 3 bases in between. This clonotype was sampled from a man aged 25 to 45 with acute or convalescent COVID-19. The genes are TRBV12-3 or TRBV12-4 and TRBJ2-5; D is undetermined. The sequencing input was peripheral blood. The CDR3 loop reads CASSFIETQYF. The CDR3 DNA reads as TGTGCCAGCAGTTTTATAGAGACCCAGTACTTC.